This record concerns one TCR beta chain sequence. The antigen is undetermined. The data were produced by immunoSEQ multiplex PCR, yet TCRdb's version contains in-frame clones alone and is incomplete. The table shows 250,000 or so clones, with just over 90% occurring only once. Losses at the gene ends were 4 bases for V and 7 bases for J; bases not matched to a gene: 10. Looked up from germline, CDR1 is MNHEY and CDR2 is SVGAGI. The CDR3 totals 16 residues. The source of the sample is a study of T cell responses to AZD1222 COVID-19 vaccine. Study-wide context: Recipients boosted at about 4 weeks or about 12 weeks are pooled. The study, taken as a whole, reports: Clonal diversity was possibly underestimated, and white British individuals and females predominated among donors. Within unmutated variant regions lay the reported targets of nearly half of spike-specific TCRs.

The chain links TRBV6-5 to TRBJ2-7; 13 nucleotides align to TRBD2. This sequence was found in an adult in good health. The sequencing here drew on peripheral blood, taken on day 0 of AZD1222 vaccination. CDR3 loop: CASSSQTSGGRSEQYF. DNA of the CDR3: TGTGCCAGCAGTTCCCAGACTAGCGGGGGGAGGTCGGAGCAGTACTTC.